This T cell receptor beta chain was retrieved from a study of cytomegalovirus exposure and HLA in healthy donors. The PCR employed 60 Vbeta primers together with 13 Jbeta primers. Clones were read by immunoSEQ multiplex PCR, and TCRdb kept only the in-frame ones, dropping some. Of about 94,000 clones listed, roughly three quarters are singletons. Germline V lookup: CDR1 SNHLY, CDR2 FYNNEI. This CDR3 contains 16 residues. V lost 4 bases to trimming and J lost 0 bases; unmatched junction nucleotides: 4. The chain has TRBV2 and TRBJ1-5; 9 bases are shared with TRBD1. This clonotype was sampled from a man aged 25-45 years in good health and CMV-seronegative. What was sequenced was PBMCs. The CDR3 bases are TGTGCCAGCAGTGGGGACAGGGAATATAGCAATCAGCCCCAGCATTTT. Protein sequence: CASSGDREYSNQPQHF.